Shown below are 5 T cell receptor beta chains from a single sample sequenced in a study of cytomegalovirus exposure and HLA in healthy donors. Amplification used 60 Vbeta primers and 13 Jbeta primers. The data were produced by immunoSEQ multiplex PCR, yet TCRdb's version contains in-frame clones alone and is incomplete. This table holds over 100,000 clones. Sequencing was carried out using PBMCs. The receptors derive from a man aged 25-45 years in good health and CMV-seronegative.

The genes are TRBV2 and TRBJ2-2, with 10 bases matching TRBD2. The CDR3 has 15 amino acids. Germline-derived CDR1 and CDR2 are SNHLY and FYNNEI. Unmatched junction bases numbered 3, after V lost 8 bases and J lost 0 bases. CDR3 nucleotide sequence: TGTGCCAGCGAAGGACTAGCGGCGAACACCGGGGAGCTGTTTTTT. Its translation is CASEGLAANTGELFF.

This rearrangement joins TRBV4-3 to TRBJ2-1, with a possible D match to TRBD2 (5 bases). Trimming took 6 bases from V and 9 from J, leaving 9 bases between them. The CDR3 has 11 residues. Germline V gene lookup returns CDR1 LGHNA and CDR2 YSLEER. The CDR3: CASRGEGEQFF. The CDR3 nucleotides are TGCGCCAGCAGGGGCGAGGGTGAGCAGTTCTTC.

The chain employs TRBV19 and TRBJ2-1; 7 bases map to TRBD2. This CDR3 region has 16 residues. The V gene end was trimmed by 6 bases and the J gene end by 4 bases; junction bases not matched to a gene: 12. Germline CDR1 is LNHDA and CDR2 is SQIVND (reference sequence). In DNA form, the CDR3 reads TGTGCCAGTAGGCATGGTGGCGGGGGACTTTACAATGAGCAGTTCTTC. Translating it yields CASRHGGGGLYNEQFF.

The CDR3 loop is CSVRTALNTEAFF. The CDR3 DNA reads as TGCAGCGTTAGGACAGCTTTGAACACTGAAGCTTTCTTT. The rearrangement joins TRBV29-1 to TRBJ1-1; D possibly corresponds to TRBD1 (6 bases). This CDR3 has 13 amino acids. The germline CDR1 and CDR2 sequences are SQVTM and ANQGSEA. The V and J ends lost 5 bases and 0 bases respectively, with 10 bases between them.

The chain couples TRBV29-1 to TRBJ2-1; 15 bases fit TRBD2. The CDR3 has 18 amino acids. CDR1 and CDR2 (germline): SQVTM, ANQGSEA. Trimming removed 6 bases from V and 1 base from J; junction bases left unmatched: 10. In DNA form, the CDR3 reads TGCAGCGTCGTGAAGTTGGGACTAGCGGGGGGTTCCTACAATGAGCAGTTCTTC. Residues: CSVVKLGLAGGSYNEQFF.